This TCR beta chain was retrieved from a study of Graves' ophthalmopathy and Graves' hyperthyroidism. Trimming removed 11 bases at V and 4 bases at J, with 1 base between. The CDR3 loop spans 8 amino acids. Per the germline V gene, CDR1 is ENHRY and CDR2 is SYGVKD. For repertoire sequencing, the TCR beta CDR3 regions were amplified from RNA transcripts. First-round RT-PCR with HTBI primers preceded a second-round multiplex PCR. A single record per CDR3 protein comes from TCRdb applying MiXCR to the multiplex PCR reads. The table includes some 48,000 distinct CDR3 sequences, 50% to 65% detected once. The origin of this receptor is an adult man with Graves' ophthalmopathy. The chain combines TRBV10-3 with TRBJ2-3; D unresolved. Sequences were obtained from peripheral blood. This CDR3 is CASDTQYF. CDR3 bases: TGTGCCTCAGATACGCAGTATTTT.